These T cell receptor beta chains were read from a single sample in a study of Ad26.COV2.S vaccination and SARS-CoV-2 variants. Sequenced by immunoSEQ multiplex PCR; TCRdb stores in-frame clones only, minus some. Of around 400,000 clones in the sample, more than 80% were seen once. Sample: peripheral blood, taken in a trial of Ad26.COV2.S vaccine versus placebo. The receptor set was obtained from a person between 18 and 65 years old who received the Ad26.COV2.S COVID-19 vaccine or a placebo. Both conserved end residues are part of each CDR3. D genes are given only for firm matches. Size tells how often a clone was seen (once, few, many) or the class of an expanded clone, and some rows leave it out.

v_call,d_call,cdr3_length,j_call,clone_size,cdr3_aa,cdr3_nt
TRBV4-1,.,14,TRBJ2-7,.,CASSQDGKGYEQYF,TGCGCCAGCAGCCAAGATGGGAAAGGCTACGAGCAGTACTTC
TRBV11-2,TRBD2,16,TRBJ2-7,.,CASSKTSGRASYEQYF,TGTGCCAGCAGCAAGACTAGCGGGAGGGCGTCCTACGAGCAGTACTTC
TRBV28,.,14,TRBJ1-2,.,CASRPPTGNYGYTF,TGTGCCAGCAGACCGCCGACAGGAAACTATGGCTACACCTTC
TRBV6-5,TRBD1,13,TRBJ2-1,.,CASSRGQDNEQFF,TGTGCCAGCAGTAGAGGACAGGACAATGAGCAGTTCTTC
TRBV19,.,12,TRBJ2-3,.,CATGGPGDTQYF,TGTGCCACAGGAGGCCCGGGGGATACGCAGTATTTT
TRBV19,.,14,TRBJ2-7,.,CASSPAPSPYEQYF,TGTGCCAGTAGTCCCGCCCCGAGCCCCTACGAGCAGTACTTC
TRBV7-9,.,15,TRBJ2-1,.,CASNLPWDFYNEQFF,TGTGCCAGCAACCTACCTTGGGACTTTTACAATGAGCAGTTCTTC
TRBV30,.,13,TRBJ1-5,.,CAWSRQESQPQHF,TGTGCCTGGAGTCGACAGGAATCTCAGCCCCAGCATTTT
TRBV9,.,14,TRBJ2-4,.,CASSVAGKGNIQYF,TGTGCCAGCAGCGTAGCAGGGAAGGGAAACATTCAGTACTTC
TRBV2,.,12,TRBJ1-1,.,CASSPRLGTAFF,TGTGCCAGCAGTCCCCGGTTGGGGACAGCTTTCTTT
TRBV6-1,.,17,TRBJ1-2,.,CASSEGTSQGRNYGYTF,TGTGCCAGCAGTGAAGGTACCTCACAGGGTAGGAACTATGGCTACACCTTC
TRBV5-1,.,15,TRBJ1-2,.,CASSLEPASNYGYTF,TGCGCCAGCAGCTTGGAGCCAGCCTCTAACTATGGCTACACCTTC
TRBV7-9,.,13,TRBJ1-6,few,CASSSRPHSPLHF,TGTGCCAGCAGCTCGCGGCCGCATTCACCCCTCCACTTT
TRBV7-9,.,15,TRBJ1-2,.,CASSSPGESNYGYTF,TGTGCCAGCAGCTCGCCCGGGGAGTCTAACTATGGCTACACCTTC
TRBV19,TRBD1,15,TRBJ1-4,.,CASTDRGATNEKLFF,TGTGCCAGTACTGACAGGGGAGCTACTAATGAAAAACTGTTTTTT
TRBV18,TRBD1,14,TRBJ1-5,.,CASSSTGAPGPQHF,TGTGCCAGCTCATCCACAGGGGCCCCAGGGCCCCAGCATTTT
TRBV7-9,.,15,TRBJ2-7,.,CASRKLEGATYEQYF,TGTGCCAGCAGGAAATTAGAAGGGGCCACCTACGAGCAGTACTTC
TRBV19,TRBD2,14,TRBJ2-7,medium-sized,CASSSAGGSYEQYF,TGTGCCAGTAGTTCTGCGGGAGGCTCCTACGAGCAGTACTTC
TRBV28,.,13,TRBJ1-2,.,CASRTGLYYGYTF,TGTGCCAGCAGGACGGGACTCTACTATGGCTACACCTTC
TRBV18,.,15,TRBJ1-2,.,CASSPPGRDGYGYTF,TGTGCCAGCTCACCACCGGGCAGGGATGGCTATGGCTACACCTTC
TRBV4-3,TRBD2,16,TRBJ2-7,.,CASSQGLAGVAYEQYF,TGCGCCAGCAGCCAGGGACTAGCGGGAGTAGCCTACGAGCAGTACTTC
TRBV24-1,TRBD2,16,TRBJ2-3,once,CATSDPNQAGMVGQYF,TGTGCCACCAGTGATCCAAACCAAGCGGGAATGGTGGGGCAGTATTTT
TRBV5-1,.,14,TRBJ2-7,.,CASNPEGPPYEQYF,TGCGCCAGCAACCCGGAGGGGCCACCTTACGAGCAGTACTTC
TRBV5-6,TRBD1,14,TRBJ2-5,.,CASSLRQGGETQYF,TGTGCCAGCAGCCTCCGACAGGGCGGAGAGACCCAGTACTTC
TRBV7-2,TRBD1,16,TRBJ2-1,.,CASNLPGQGLDNEQFF,TGTGCCAGCAACCTACCGGGACAGGGACTTGACAATGAGCAGTTCTTC
TRBV28,.,12,TRBJ2-7,once,CASSLGVNEQYF,TGTGCCAGCAGTTTGGGAGTCAACGAGCAGTACTTC
TRBV11-2,.,13,TRBJ2-7,.,CASSLVTVSEQYF,TGTGCCAGCAGCTTAGTAACGGTTTCCGAGCAGTACTTC
TRBV27,.,15,TRBJ2-7,.,CASNPKGIGQREQYF,TGTGCCAGCAACCCTAAGGGGATCGGTCAACGCGAGCAGTACTTC
TRBV2,.,11,TRBJ2-3,.,CASRGADTQYF,TGTGCCAGCAGGGGGGCAGATACGCAGTATTTT
TRBV25-1,TRBD2,17,TRBJ2-7,.,CASSDPGLAGGPHEQYF,TGTGCCAGCAGTGACCCCGGACTAGCGGGAGGGCCCCACGAGCAGTACTTC
TRBV5-1,.,15,TRBJ2-3,.,CASSLAGRRTDTQYF,TGCGCCAGCAGCTTGGCAGGGCGTCGCACAGATACGCAGTATTTT
TRBV28,.,17,TRBJ2-5,.,CASSSSAQSLAIETQYF,TGTGCCAGCAGTTCCTCCGCCCAATCCCTAGCGATTGAGACCCAGTACTTC
TRBV6-5,.,13,TRBJ1-1,.,CASMGDWNTEAFF,TGTGCCAGCATGGGGGATTGGAACACTGAAGCTTTCTTT
TRBV7-3,.,12,TRBJ2-2,.,CASSLSSGELFF,TGTGCCAGCAGCTTATCTTCCGGGGAGCTGTTTTTT
TRBV15,.,13,TRBJ2-3,.,CATSSMYTDTQYF,TGTGCCACCAGCAGCATGTACACAGATACGCAGTATTTT
TRBV7-2,.,14,TRBJ2-7,few,CASSLVDTSYEQYF,TGTGCCAGCAGCTTGGTTGACACCTCCTACGAGCAGTACTTC
TRBV5-4,TRBD2,16,TRBJ2-3,.,CASSYPRGGGTDTQYF,TGTGCCAGCAGTTATCCCCGCGGGGGGGGGACAGATACGCAGTATTTT